These T cell receptor beta chains were read from a single sample in a study of blood T cells in healthy people across ages. TCRdb reprocessed the 5' RACE reads via MiXCR and lists one record per CDR3 protein. Here the sample spans 550,000 to 800,000 distinct CDR3 sequences, around 21% being singletons. Sequenced material: blood. The receptors shown here come from a man between 65 and 85 years old in good health. The CDR3 runs from the conserved cysteine through the conserved F or W. D genes are given only for firm matches. Clone size is not always given. Where it is, it says once, few, many or a class for expanded clones.

size: NA; V: TRBV6-1; J: TRBJ2-7; D: NA; DNA: TGTGCCAGCAGTGATACTAGGCGGTACGAGCAGTACTTC; CDR3: CASSDTRRYEQYF
size: NA; V: TRBV2; J: TRBJ2-7; D: TRBD2; DNA: TGTGCCAGCAAAGAGGGTAGCGGGAGAGGGTACGAGCAGTACTTC; CDR3: CASKEGSGRGYEQYF
size: many; V: TRBV7-9; J: TRBJ1-1; D: NA; DNA: TGTGCCAGCAGCTGGGACTCGAACACTGAAGCTTTCTTT; CDR3: CASSWDSNTEAFF
size: NA; V: TRBV27; J: TRBJ2-5; D: TRBD1; DNA: TGTGCCAGCAGTCGCGGGACAGGGGGGAGGATAGGCCAAGAGACCCAGTACTTC; CDR3: CASSRGTGGRIGQETQYF
size: NA; V: TRBV20-1; J: TRBJ2-5; D: TRBD2; DNA: TGCAGTGCACGACTAGCGGGAATGGTAGGAGAGACCCAGTACTTC; CDR3: CSARLAGMVGETQYF
size: NA; V: TRBV5-8; J: TRBJ1-1; D: NA; DNA: TGTGCCAGCAGTCGGGCCACCCCGCTGAACACTGAAGCTTTCTTT; CDR3: CASSRATPLNTEAFF
size: NA; V: TRBV9; J: TRBJ2-5; D: NA; DNA: TGTGCCAGCAGCACAGGAAAGGGCTTAGAGACCCAGTACTTC; CDR3: CASSTGKGLETQYF
size: NA; V: TRBV20-1; J: TRBJ2-5; D: NA; DNA: TGCAGTGCCGCCGACCATCTCAAAACCCAGTACTTC; CDR3: CSAADHLKTQYF
size: NA; V: TRBV12-3/TRBV12-4; J: TRBJ1-6; D: TRBD1; DNA: TGTGCCAGCACCCTAGGACAGGATAATTCACCCCTCCACTTT; CDR3: CASTLGQDNSPLHF
size: NA; V: TRBV20-1; J: TRBJ2-1; D: NA; DNA: TGCAGTGCCAACGGGCCTAGCGCCGCCTCGGGCTATGAGCAGTTCTTC; CDR3: CSANGPSAASGYEQFF
size: many; V: TRBV3-1; J: TRBJ2-7; D: TRBD1; DNA: TGTGCCAGCAGCCGGACAGGGTTCGTCGAGCAGTACTTC; CDR3: CASSRTGFVEQYF
size: many; V: TRBV7-2; J: TRBJ2-3; D: TRBD2; DNA: TGTGCCAGCAGCTCAGGACTAGCGGTAGATACGCAGTATTTT; CDR3: CASSSGLAVDTQYF
size: NA; V: TRBV12-3/TRBV12-4; J: TRBJ2-1; D: NA; DNA: TGTGCCAGCAGTTTACACACGGCAGGGAGTAAGAATGAGCAGTTCTTC; CDR3: CASSLHTAGSKNEQFF
size: few; V: TRBV20-1; J: TRBJ2-7; D: TRBD1; DNA: TGCAGTGCTAGAGACACCGGGACAGGGGCCGTCTACGAGCAGTACTTC; CDR3: CSARDTGTGAVYEQYF
size: NA; V: TRBV5-6; J: TRBJ1-4; D: NA; DNA: TGTGCCAGCAGCATAGGGGTCTTCGGAGATGAAAAACTGTTTTTT; CDR3: CASSIGVFGDEKLFF
size: NA; V: TRBV18; J: TRBJ2-7; D: TRBD2; DNA: TGTGCCAGCTCACCACCGGGGGGGAACTACGAGCAGTACTTC; CDR3: CASSPPGGNYEQYF
size: few; V: TRBV12-3/TRBV12-4; J: TRBJ2-7; D: NA; DNA: TGTGCCAGCGGGGGGACAGTCGCCTACGAGCAGTACTTC; CDR3: CASGGTVAYEQYF
size: few; V: TRBV12-3/TRBV12-4; J: TRBJ2-3; D: NA; DNA: TGTGCCAGCAGTTTAGGGATAGGCACAGATACGCAGTATTTT; CDR3: CASSLGIGTDTQYF
size: NA; V: TRBV6-6; J: TRBJ2-3; D: TRBD2; DNA: TGTGCCAGCACCCTAATAGGACTAGCGGGCCTGGATACGCAGTATTTT; CDR3: CASTLIGLAGLDTQYF
size: many; V: TRBV7-2; J: TRBJ2-3; D: NA; DNA: TGTGCCAGCAGCTTAGGGGTTCCCACAGATACGCAGTATTTT; CDR3: CASSLGVPTDTQYF
size: NA; V: TRBV29-1; J: TRBJ2-5; D: NA; DNA: TGCAGCGTGGAAGAGTACCAAGAGACCCAGTACTTC; CDR3: CSVEEYQETQYF
size: few; V: TRBV5-1; J: TRBJ1-5; D: NA; DNA: TGCGCCAGCAGCTCGGTCCCAGGGCCCAATCAGCCCCAGCATTTT; CDR3: CASSSVPGPNQPQHF
size: NA; V: TRBV9; J: TRBJ1-3; D: TRBD1; DNA: TGTGCCAGCAGCCCAGAGGGGACAGGCTCTGGAAACACCATATATTTT; CDR3: CASSPEGTGSGNTIYF
size: few; V: TRBV7-2; J: TRBJ2-6; D: NA; DNA: TGTGCCAGCAGCTTGGAACTCACTGGGGCCAACGTCCTGACTTTC; CDR3: CASSLELTGANVLTF
size: few; V: TRBV12-3/TRBV12-4; J: TRBJ2-1; D: TRBD2; DNA: TGTGCCAGCAGATATGGCCGGGCGGGAGGGTTGTACAATGAGCAGTTCTTC; CDR3: CASRYGRAGGLYNEQFF
size: NA; V: TRBV20-1; J: TRBJ2-3; D: TRBD2; DNA: TGCAGTGCTCCTCAACTAGCGGGAGGCACAGATACGCAGTATTTT; CDR3: CSAPQLAGGTDTQYF
size: NA; V: TRBV20-1; J: TRBJ1-3; D: NA; DNA: TGCAGTGCTAGATATAGCTTTACGGGAAACACCATATATTTT; CDR3: CSARYSFTGNTIYF
size: once; V: TRBV20-1; J: TRBJ2-1; D: NA; DNA: TGCAGTGCTAGAGGGAGAGCGGAGGGCCCCTACAATGAGCAGTTCTTC; CDR3: CSARGRAEGPYNEQFF
size: few; V: TRBV4-2; J: TRBJ2-5; D: NA; DNA: TGTGCCAGCAGCCAAGATTTGAGGGAAGAGACCCAGTACTTC; CDR3: CASSQDLREETQYF
size: NA; V: TRBV7-9; J: TRBJ2-5; D: NA; DNA: TGTGCCAGCAGCTTAAGGACGGAACGAGAGACCCAGTACTTC; CDR3: CASSLRTERETQYF
size: few; V: TRBV20-1; J: TRBJ1-5; D: NA; DNA: TGCAGTGCGTTGGGAGGGAACAATCAGCCCCAGCATTTT; CDR3: CSALGGNNQPQHF
size: few; V: TRBV30; J: TRBJ1-2; D: TRBD1; DNA: TGTGCCTGGAGGATACAGGGGGCGGGTTATGGCTACACCTTC; CDR3: CAWRIQGAGYGYTF
size: NA; V: TRBV6-5; J: TRBJ1-4; D: TRBD1; DNA: TGTGCCAGCAGGCCGGGACAGGGTTTTGAAAAACTGTTTTTT; CDR3: CASRPGQGFEKLFF
size: NA; V: TRBV6-1; J: TRBJ2-1; D: TRBD2; DNA: TGTGCCAGCAGTGGTGGCGGGAGTAGCCGGAATGAGCAGTTCTTC; CDR3: CASSGGGSSRNEQFF
size: NA; V: TRBV28; J: TRBJ2-7; D: TRBD2; DNA: TGTGCCAGCAGCCCACGGGGGGTTATAAGCGAGCAGTACTTC; CDR3: CASSPRGVISEQYF
size: many; V: TRBV9; J: TRBJ2-3; D: TRBD2; DNA: TGTGCCAGCAGCGGTAGCGGGAGGGGAGGTACAGATACGCAGTATTTT; CDR3: CASSGSGRGGTDTQYF
size: NA; V: TRBV9; J: TRBJ2-7; D: TRBD2; DNA: TGTGCCAGCAGCGTAGCTACTAGCGGGAGTTGGGAGACCGACTACGAGCAGTACTTC; CDR3: CASSVATSGSWETDYEQYF
size: few; V: TRBV20-1; J: TRBJ2-3; D: TRBD2; DNA: TGCAGTGCGACTAGCGGGAACACAGATACGCAGTATTTT; CDR3: CSATSGNTDTQYF
size: many; V: TRBV13; J: TRBJ2-7; D: TRBD2; DNA: TGTGCCAGCAGCTCGGGACTAGCGGTCTACGAGCAGTACTTC; CDR3: CASSSGLAVYEQYF
size: NA; V: TRBV9; J: TRBJ2-7; D: NA; DNA: TGTGCCAGCAGCGTAGGTACAACGGCGGTCCACGAGCAGTACTTC; CDR3: CASSVGTTAVHEQYF
size: NA; V: TRBV24-1; J: TRBJ2-1; D: TRBD2; DNA: TGTGCCACCAGTGATTCAGGACTAGCGGGAGATGAGCAGTTCTTC; CDR3: CATSDSGLAGDEQFF
size: NA; V: TRBV9; J: TRBJ2-7; D: TRBD1; DNA: TGTGCCAGCAGCGTAGGAGGACAGGTTAGCTCCTACGAGCAGTACTTC; CDR3: CASSVGGQVSSYEQYF
size: NA; V: TRBV4-3; J: TRBJ2-7; D: NA; DNA: TGCGCCAGCAGCCAAGAGGCCAGGGATTACGAGCAGTACTTC; CDR3: CASSQEARDYEQYF
size: NA; V: TRBV5-1; J: TRBJ2-7; D: TRBD2; DNA: TGCGCCAGCCGGGATCTAGCGGGAGGAGCCTACGAGCAGTACTTC; CDR3: CASRDLAGGAYEQYF
size: NA; V: TRBV7-3; J: TRBJ1-5; D: TRBD1; DNA: TGTGCCAGCAACAACTACCGGACAGGGAAAGATCAGCCCCAGCATTTT; CDR3: CASNNYRTGKDQPQHF
size: NA; V: TRBV12-3/TRBV12-4; J: TRBJ1-5; D: NA; DNA: TGTGCCAGCAGCCCAGGGGAGGGGCAGCCCCAGCATTTT; CDR3: CASSPGEGQPQHF
size: NA; V: TRBV7-9; J: TRBJ2-1; D: NA; DNA: TGTGCCAGCAGCTCGACTCGTCTAGCGACCTACAATGAGCAGTTCTTC; CDR3: CASSSTRLATYNEQFF
size: NA; V: TRBV5-4; J: TRBJ2-3; D: TRBD2; DNA: TGTGCCAGCAGCCCCAGCAGCGGGACCCAGGCAGATACGCAGTATTTT; CDR3: CASSPSSGTQADTQYF
size: NA; V: TRBV7-9; J: TRBJ2-7; D: NA; DNA: TGTGCCAGCAGCCCGGACTGGGGTGAGCAGTACTTC; CDR3: CASSPDWGEQYF
size: NA; V: TRBV2; J: TRBJ1-4; D: NA; DNA: TGTGCCAGCAGTGGGGAGTATGATACAACTAATGAAAAACTGTTTTTT; CDR3: CASSGEYDTTNEKLFF
size: NA; V: TRBV5-5; J: TRBJ2-7; D: NA; DNA: TGTGCCAGCAGCAAAGGCAGGGCGCATTCCTACGAGCAGTACTTC; CDR3: CASSKGRAHSYEQYF
size: few; V: TRBV21-1; J: TRBJ2-3; D: NA; DNA: TGCGCCAGCAGCCTCCGGACTAGCGCTTACACAGATACGCAGTATTTT; CDR3: CASSLRTSAYTDTQYF
size: few; V: TRBV27; J: TRBJ2-1; D: NA; DNA: TGTGCCAGCAGTCCCTCGGGTTGGGGGCAGTTCTTC; CDR3: CASSPSGWGQFF
size: NA; V: TRBV19; J: TRBJ2-5; D: NA; DNA: TGTGCCAGTAGTATGACCTATCAAGAGACCCAGTACTTC; CDR3: CASSMTYQETQYF
size: once; V: TRBV21-1; J: TRBJ1-2; D: NA; DNA: TGTGCCAGCAGCCCTGGACAGAGACTTAACTATGGCTACACCTTC; CDR3: CASSPGQRLNYGYTF
size: NA; V: TRBV24-1; J: TRBJ2-1; D: NA; DNA: TGTGCCACCAGTGATCTGTCGGACAATGAGCAGTTCTTC; CDR3: CATSDLSDNEQFF
size: few; V: TRBV7-7; J: TRBJ1-4; D: NA; DNA: TGTGCTAGCAGCTTAGCACAGGGCGAAAAACTGTTTTTT; CDR3: CASSLAQGEKLFF
size: few; V: TRBV9; J: TRBJ2-4; D: TRBD2; DNA: TGTGCCAGCAGCGTAGGACCTGGGGGGGACATTCAGTACTTC; CDR3: CASSVGPGGDIQYF
size: many; V: TRBV27; J: TRBJ2-5; D: TRBD1; DNA: TGTGCCAGCAGTGAGAAGACAGGGGTGAGCGAGACCCAGTACTTC; CDR3: CASSEKTGVSETQYF